This T cell receptor beta chain emerged from a study of T cells in Graves' hyperthyroidism and ophthalmopathy. Study overall: At initial diagnosis, before any treatment had begun, peripheral blood was obtained. Study outcomes and limitations: Model predictions of ophthalmopathy came a median around 7.1 months before onset.

The CDR3 length is 12 residues. CDR1 and CDR2 from the germline V gene are MDHEN and SYDVKM. The V gene lost 4 bases and the J gene lost 5 bases, with 6 bases spanning the gap. TCR beta CDR3 region amplification was performed from RNA transcripts. First-round RT-PCR targeting the TCR CDR3 was performed with the HTBI primer set. TCRdb itself ran the multiplex PCR reads through MiXCR, one entry per CDR3 protein. The sample includes roughly 290,000 distinct CDR3 sequences, about 18% of them seen just once. With respect to this clonotype: Its antigen is unknown.

Exclusion criteria comprised uncontrolled infection, other autoimmune disease, pregnancy or lactation. The study based diagnoses on clinical symptoms, serum thyroxine and TRAb, thyroid ultrasound and orbital computed tomography. This chain joins TRBV28 and TRBJ1-5; D unresolved. The receptor's source is a woman aged 55-70 years with Graves' ophthalmopathy. Material: blood. The CDR3 loop reads CASSSSYQPQHF. The CDR3 DNA sequence: TGTGCCAGCAGTTCAAGTTATCAGCCCCAGCATTTT.